The 20 T cell receptor beta chains listed next were all sequenced from one sample in a study of blood T cell repertoires in COVID-19 (dated by TCRdb to the early 2020s). The library was obtained by the immunoSEQ multiplex PCR assay. TCRdb holds this immuneACCESS table with in-frame rearrangements only. Some clones are missing; in checked studies, unresolved V genes explain under half, and the rest has no known cause. A total of roughly 90,000 clones appear in this sample, about 80% of them only once. The top ten hold less than 20% of the sample. Sequencing input: peripheral blood. Receptors were obtained from a human donor in a cohort sampled during active COVID-19.

This chain links TRBV3-1 (or the pseudogene TRBV3-2) with TRBJ2-1; 8 bases align to TRBD2. The J segment lost 5 bases and the V segment lost 5 bases, leaving 11 bases of the junction unmatched. CDR3 length: 16 amino acids. CDR1 and CDR2 (germline): LGHDT, YNNKEL (reference sequence). The CDR3 is CASSSALAVKNNEQFF. CDR3 DNA sequence: TGTGCCAGCAGCTCAGCACTAGCGGTAAAAAACAATGAGCAGTTCTTC.

This chain connects TRBV5-1 to TRBJ2-2, with a weak D call TRBD1 (5 bases). V shed 4 bases and J shed 5 bases, with 12 bases lying between them. The CDR3 covers 14 residues. The germline V gene has CDR1 SGHRS and CDR2 YFSETQ. The CDR3 reads CASSPNTGTGELFF. CDR3 in DNA: TGCGCCAGCAGCCCGAATACAGGTACCGGGGAGCTGTTTTTT.

The chain combines TRBV7-8 with TRBJ1-1; D is undetermined. There are 13 residues in the CDR3. Germline V gives CDR1 SGHVS, CDR2 FQNEAQ. V lost 5 bases to trimming and J lost 3 bases, with 10 bases between them. CDR3 in DNA: TGTGCCAGCAGCCCCGGACTCGACACTGAAGCTTTCTTT. Protein sequence: CASSPGLDTEAFF.

V is TRBV5-1 and J is TRBJ2-1; TRBD2 agrees at 13 bases. This CDR3 is built from 16 residues. V lost 6 bases to trimming and J lost 4 bases; unmatched junction nucleotides: 7. CDR1 is SGHRS and CDR2 is YFSETQ in the germline V gene. The CDR3 region is CASTKLAGGLYNEQFF. The DNA for the CDR3 is TGCGCCAGCACCAAACTAGCGGGGGGGCTGTACAATGAGCAGTTCTTC.

The V and J genes are TRBV11-3 and TRBJ2-7; 8 positions match TRBD1. The length of the CDR3 is 13 residues. Germline assignment: CDR1 SGHNT and CDR2 YENEEA. V trimming: 3 bases; J trimming: 3 bases; junction bases outside the gene matches: 1. The CDR3 coding sequence is TGTGCCAGCAGCTTTGGACAGGGCTACGAGCAGTACTTC. It specifies CASSFGQGYEQYF.

The chain combines TRBV5-5 with TRBJ2-1; D remains ambiguous. The CDR3 runs 11 residues. Germline V lookup: CDR1 SGHKS, CDR2 YYEKEE (reference sequence). The V end lost 6 bases, the J end lost 9 bases, and 10 bases lay between the germline ends. CDR3 in DNA: TGTGCCAGCACCCCTAATCGTGAGCAGTTCTTC. It translates to CASTPNREQFF.

The CDR3 is CASSHVGSGRAGEQFF. Written as DNA, the CDR3 is TGTGCCAGTAGTCATGTCGGTAGCGGGAGGGCCGGTGAGCAGTTCTTC. This chain uses TRBV19 with TRBJ2-1; 11 bases line up with TRBD2. The V segment lost 5 bases and the J segment 9 bases; nucleotides outside the gene matches: 12. The CDR3 loop spans 16 amino acids. The germline V gene encodes CDR1 LNHDA and CDR2 SQIVND (reference sequence).

This rearrangement joins TRBV28 to TRBJ2-2, with 10 bases identical to TRBD2. This CDR3 region has 16 residues. Germline trimming cut 5 bases from V and 1 base from J; bases unmatched to any gene: 4. Germline V gives CDR1 MDHEN, CDR2 SYDVKM. Written as DNA, the CDR3 is TGTGCCAGCAGTGCTTCTAGCGGGAGGAACACCGGGGAGCTGTTTTTT. Translated: CASSASSGRNTGELFF.

The chain joins TRBV28 to TRBJ2-4; maybe TRBD1 (8 bases). CDR3 length: 15 residues. The V and J ends lost 4 bases and 8 bases respectively, with 18 bases between them. Per germline, CDR1 MDHEN and CDR2 SYDVKM. The CDR3 bases are TGTGCCAGCAGTTCCCTTGGACAGGGAGGGGACATTCAGTACTTC. It translates to CASSSLGQGGDIQYF.

The chain links TRBV27 to TRBJ2-6; a weak D match, TRBD1 (5 bases). Trimming took off 4 bases at V and 0 bases at J, with 10 bases between the two ends. CDR3 size: 16 residues. Germline CDR1 and CDR2: MNHEY and SMNVEV (reference sequence). The CDR3 is CASSSTELSGANVLTF. DNA of the CDR3: TGTGCCAGCAGTTCGACAGAACTCTCTGGGGCCAACGTCCTGACTTTC.

This rearrangement joins TRBV3-1 (or the pseudogene TRBV3-2) to TRBJ2-1, with 7 positions matching TRBD2. With V trimmed by 3 bases and J by 10 bases, 3 bases remained unmatched. Germline CDR1 and CDR2: LGHDT and YNNKEL (reference sequence). The CDR3 is 12 amino acids. CDR3 bases: TGTGCCAGCAGCCAGAGCGGGAACGAGCAGTTCTTC. This gives the protein CASSQSGNEQFF.

The genes are TRBV6-5 and TRBJ2-7; a possible D gene is TRBD2 (6 bases). The length of the CDR3 is 12 residues. Trimming pared 8 bases from V and 4 bases from J, leaving 12 bases between. Germline values: CDR1 MNHEY, CDR2 SVGAGI. The CDR3 is CASRGDVYEQYF. CDR3 in DNA: TGTGCCAGCCGCGGGGACGTATACGAGCAGTACTTC.

The V call is TRBV15, the J call TRBJ2-7; TRBD2 aligns across 7 bases. The CDR3 runs to 14 residues. Germline values: CDR1 LNHNV, CDR2 YYDKDF (reference sequence). V dropped 1 base and J dropped 2; count of bases not matched to a gene: 2. CDR3 in amino acids: CATSRGGGAYEQYF. The CDR3 region has the DNA TGTGCCACCAGCAGAGGGGGGGGAGCCTACGAGCAGTACTTC.

The chain recombines TRBV9 with TRBJ2-3; 11 bases agree with TRBD1. This CDR3 spans 17 amino acids. Germline CDR1 is SGDLS and CDR2 is YYNGEE. The V and J ends lost 2 bases and 3 bases, in that order; junction bases with no gene match: 8. The CDR3 bases are TGTGCCAGCAGCGTGAGGGAAGGGACAGGGGGTACAGATACGCAGTATTTT. It translates to CASSVREGTGGTDTQYF.

This clone was counted between two and nine times. The chain employs TRBV4-2 and TRBJ2-7; possible D gene TRBD1, 5 bases. Trimming took 1 base from V and 6 from J, leaving 19 bases between them. CDR1 LGHNA and CDR2 YNFKEQ come from the germline V gene. CDR3 length: 16 amino acids. The CDR3: CASSQVGAESEFEQYF. The DNA for the CDR3 is TGTGCCAGCAGCCAAGTAGGGGCAGAGAGCGAGTTCGAGCAGTACTTC.

The table lists this clone with many counts. The genes are TRBV3-1 (or the pseudogene TRBV3-2) and TRBJ1-6; D remains ambiguous. CDR1 is LGHDT and CDR2 is YNNKEL in the germline V gene (reference sequence). This CDR3 contains 15 residues. V lost 4 bases, J lost 7 bases, and 14 bases lay in between. CDR3: CASSRGLTKNSPLHF. The CDR3 region has the DNA TGTGCCAGCAGCCGTGGACTTACCAAAAATTCACCCCTCCACTTT.

V gene TRBV7-3 combines with J gene TRBJ2-2; D gene unclear. With 5 bases removed from V and 1 base from J, the gap between germline ends came to 14 bases. The CDR3 is 16 amino acids. Germline CDR1 is SGHTA and CDR2 is FQGTGA. The CDR3 here is CASSLDFFGNTGELFF. CDR3 nucleotide sequence: TGTGCCAGCAGCCTCGACTTTTTCGGGAACACCGGGGAGCTGTTTTTT.

Here the CDR3 DNA reads TGCGCCAGCAGCTTGGAACTAGACTCGGCCTACAATGAGCAGTTCTTC. Encoded protein: CASSLELDSAYNEQFF. This chain uses TRBV5-1 with TRBJ2-1, with D possibly being TRBD2 (5 bases). Germline assignment: CDR1 SGHRS and CDR2 YFSETQ. V was trimmed by 0 bases and J by 2 bases, leaving 12 bases between them. The CDR3 runs 16 residues.

The genes are TRBV12-5 and TRBJ2-3, with 9 bases identical to TRBD2. Germline V CDR1 and CDR2: LGHNT, FRNRAP. The V gene end was trimmed by 5 bases and the J gene end by 2 bases; junction bases not matched to a gene: 5. The CDR3 sequence is 15 residues long. The CDR3 nucleotides are TGTGCTAGTGGTCTCGCGGGGGGGGTCACAGATACGCAGTATTTT. This encodes CASGLAGGVTDTQYF.

The chain carries TRBV28 and TRBJ1-2, with D maybe TRBD1 (6 bases). Germline values: CDR1 MDHEN, CDR2 SYDVKM. Deletions cut 4 bases from V and 2 bases from J, with 14 bases between. This CDR3 comprises 15 residues. The CDR3, as DNA: TGTGCCAGCAGTTCCCCGGGGGGCTCCAACTATGGCTACACCTTC. Residues: CASSSPGGSNYGYTF.